Below, 20 T cell receptor beta chains from the same sample are listed, as sequenced in a study of blood T cell repertoires in COVID-19. This table comes from immunoSEQ multiplex PCR, and its TCRdb copy is limited to in-frame clones, with some not included. The sample has about 200,000 clones; 84% are singletons. Sequencing was carried out using peripheral blood. These receptors all stem from a human donor in a cohort sampled during active COVID-19.

The chain links TRBV7-2 to TRBJ2-1, with D tentatively TRBD2 (6 bases). Germline V CDR1 and CDR2: SGHTA, FQGNSA. V lost 1 base to trimming and J lost 6 bases, with 13 bases between them. This CDR3 has 15 residues. DNA of the CDR3: TGTGCCAGCAGCTTAGATATCGGGAGTTTCAATGAGCAGTTCTTC. Its protein is CASSLDIGSFNEQFF.

This chain joins TRBV5-1 and TRBJ2-1, with 7 bases aligning to TRBD1. The CDR3 runs to 14 residues. Germline V gene sequence: CDR1 SGHRS, CDR2 YFSETQ. V shed 3 bases, J shed 3 bases, and the junction held 3 bases outside the gene matches. CDR3 DNA: TGCGCCAGCAGCTCGGGACAGTTCTACAATGAGCAGTTCTTC. As protein: CASSSGQFYNEQFF.

This clone was detected only once. V usage is TRBV25-1 and J usage is TRBJ2-7; perhaps TRBD1 as D (6 bases). In germline, CDR1 is MGHDK, CDR2 SYGVNS. V lost 5 bases to trimming and J lost 7 bases, with 18 bases between them. This CDR3 has 14 residues. CDR3 nucleotide sequence: TGTGCCAGCAGTTACAGGGATTTCACCGGGGAGCAGTACTTC. Protein sequence: CASSYRDFTGEQYF.

The chain combines TRBV4-1 with TRBJ1-1; TRBD1 is a possible D gene (6 bases). V lost 11 bases and J 1 base, leaving 14 bases between the germline ends. Germline V gene sequence: CDR1 MGHRA, CDR2 YSYEKL. The CDR3 totals 13 residues. For the CDR3, the DNA is TGCGCCGCTCAGGGCAGGGGGAACACTGAAGCTTTCTTT. It codes for CAAQGRGNTEAFF.

This sequence joins TRBV3-1 (or the pseudogene TRBV3-2) and TRBJ2-3; 12 bases align to TRBD2. V lost 4 bases to trimming and J lost 2 bases; unmatched junction nucleotides: 13. Germline CDR1 LGHDT, CDR2 YNNKEL (reference sequence). CDR3 size: 19 residues. The CDR3 reads CASSPRLAGVSTITDTQYF. CDR3 sequence (DNA): TGTGCCAGCAGCCCTCGACTAGCGGGAGTAAGTACGATCACAGATACGCAGTATTTT.

CDR3 in DNA: TGTGCCAGCAGCCAGGAGAGGACAGGGGGACAAGAGACCCAGTACTTC. Its translation is CASSQERTGGQETQYF. The chain links TRBV4-2 to TRBJ2-5; TRBD1 agrees at 10 bases. From germline, CDR1 is LGHNA and CDR2 YNFKEQ. V was clipped by 3 bases and J by 2 bases; unmatched bases: 6. This CDR3 spans 16 amino acids.

The chain is built from TRBV5-1 and TRBJ1-4; no firm D call. This CDR3 is 11 amino acids long. In germline, CDR1 is SGHRS, CDR2 YFSETQ. Trimming removed 3 bases from V and 6 bases from J, with 3 bases in between. The CDR3 region has the DNA TGCGCCAGCAGCTCGGATGAAAAACTGTTTTTT. This translates into CASSSDEKLFF.

J is TRBJ2-1 and V is TRBV7-6, with 8 bases lining up with TRBD1. V lost 4 bases, J lost 10 bases, and 21 bases stayed unmatched. The CDR3 spans 18 residues. Germline V gene sequence: CDR1 SGHVS, CDR2 FNYEAQ. The CDR3 here is CASSSRQGTNQKTGEQFF. CDR3 bases: TGTGCCAGCAGCTCTAGACAGGGGACCAACCAAAAAACAGGGGAGCAGTTCTTC.

V gene TRBV4-1 combines with J gene TRBJ2-1; tentative D call: TRBD2 (5 bases). Germline CDR1 reads MGHRA; CDR2 reads YSYEKL. This CDR3 has 12 residues. V lost 3 bases to trimming and J lost 8 bases, with 8 bases between them. This CDR3 is CASSQGVYEQFF. CDR3 sequence (DNA): TGCGCCAGCAGCCAGGGAGTCTATGAGCAGTTCTTC.

This chain connects TRBV28 to TRBJ2-2; 8 bases are shared with TRBD2. This CDR3 contains 16 residues. The V gene end was trimmed by 4 bases and the J gene end by 5 bases; junction bases not matched to a gene: 9. The germline V gene has CDR1 MDHEN and CDR2 SYDVKM. The CDR3 protein is CASSSFERELTGELFF. For the CDR3, the DNA is TGTGCCAGCAGTTCCTTCGAGCGGGAGTTAACCGGGGAGCTGTTTTTT.

The rearrangement uses TRBV24-1 and TRBJ2-1; TRBD2 matches 10 bases. This CDR3 has 16 amino acids. Trimming cost V 7 bases and J 3 bases; bases outside gene matches: 8. CDR1 is KGHDR and CDR2 is SFDVKD in the germline V gene. The DNA of the CDR3 is TGTGCCACCAGCGCCGGACGGACTAGCGGCTACAATGAGCAGTTCTTC. This gives the protein CATSAGRTSGYNEQFF.

V gene TRBV24-1 combines with J gene TRBJ1-5, with 11 bases matching TRBD1. J was trimmed by 4 bases and V by 3 bases; bases with no gene match: 7. This CDR3 contains 17 residues. Germline lookup yields CDR1 KGHDR and CDR2 SFDVKD. The CDR3 nucleotides are TGTGCCACCAGTGATGCCGGGACAGGGGGGTGGAATCAGCCCCAGCATTTT. The encoded protein is CATSDAGTGGWNQPQHF.

The chain joins TRBV7-9 to TRBJ2-3, with 9 bases that match TRBD2. Germline CDR1 SEHNR, CDR2 FQNEAQ (reference sequence). The CDR3 sequence is 14 residues long. After removal of 5 bases from V and 4 bases from J, the junction contained 4 bases not matched to a gene. CDR3 amino acids: CASSVTSGPDTQYF. DNA of the CDR3: TGTGCCAGCAGCGTGACTAGCGGCCCAGATACGCAGTATTTT.

CDR3 loop: CASSMSHNEQFF. As DNA, the CDR3 is TGTGCCAGTAGTATGAGTCACAATGAGCAGTTCTTC. The chain uses TRBV19 and TRBJ2-1, with D unclear. The CDR3 spans 12 residues. Germline-derived CDR1 and CDR2 are LNHDA and SQIVND (reference sequence). V gave up 3 bases and J gave up 5 bases, with 5 bases separating them. The full variable domain, with the rest looked up from reference TRBV19 and TRBJ2-1, is DGGITQSPKYLFRKEGQNVTLSCEQNLNHDAMYWYRQDPGQGLRLIYYSQIVNDFQKGDIAEGYSVSREKKESFPLTVTSAQKNPTAFYLCASSMSHNEQFFGPGTRLTVL.

The rearrangement links TRBV10-3 to TRBJ2-1; 7 bases match TRBD1. Germline CDR1 and CDR2: ENHRY and SYGVKD. With 9 bases clipped from V and 0 bases from J, the junction kept 2 bases outside the gene matches. The CDR3 is 13 residues long. In nucleotides, the CDR3 is TGTGCCATAGGGACAGCCTCCTACAATGAGCAGTTCTTC. Residues: CAIGTASYNEQFF.

This clone came up a few times. V usage is TRBV21-1 and J usage is TRBJ1-5. TRBV21-1 is classified as a pseudogene. The CDR3 is 16 amino acids. The CDR3 bases are TGTGCCAGCAGCGCCCGGGACGGGGGGCTCGATCAGCCCCAGCATTTT. It specifies CASSARDGGLDQPQHF.

This chain joins TRBV7-2 and TRBJ2-5; possible D gene TRBD2, 5 bases. The CDR3 is 14 residues long. The V gene's germline CDR1 is SGHTA and CDR2 FQGNSA. V was shortened by 0 bases and J by 4 bases, with 9 bases between the two germline ends. CDR3 protein: CASSLAGVSETQYF. The DNA for the CDR3 is TGTGCCAGCAGCTTAGCGGGAGTTTCAGAGACCCAGTACTTC.

This rearrangement joins TRBV3-1 (or the pseudogene TRBV3-2) to TRBJ2-5; a possible D gene is TRBD2 (5 bases). V was clipped by 4 bases and J by 0 bases, with 9 bases between them. Germline V gives CDR1 LGHDT, CDR2 YNNKEL (reference sequence). The CDR3 totals 14 residues. CDR3 sequence reads: CASSPAVYQETQYF. As DNA, the CDR3 is TGTGCCAGCAGCCCAGCGGTCTACCAAGAGACCCAGTACTTC.

The chain has TRBV7-9 and TRBJ2-7; the D gene is possibly TRBD1 (6 bases). Trimming took off 2 bases at V and 3 bases at J, with 8 bases between the two ends. CDR1 is SEHNR and CDR2 is FQNEAQ in the germline V gene (reference sequence). The CDR3 extends over 13 amino acids. This CDR3 reads CASSLLGGYEQYF. CDR3 coding DNA: TGTGCCAGCAGCTTACTAGGGGGCTACGAGCAGTACTTC.

This clone was counted a few times. The CDR3 spells CASSPRQGANEQFF. The CDR3 nucleotides are TGTGCCAGCAGTCCACGACAGGGGGCGAATGAGCAGTTCTTC. The V gene is TRBV28, the J gene TRBJ2-1; 10 bases line up with TRBD1. In germline, CDR1 is MDHEN, CDR2 SYDVKM. The CDR3 spans 14 residues. The V segment lost 5 bases and the J segment 7 bases; nucleotides outside the gene matches: 5. Full variable domain (missing parts from reference TRBV28 and TRBJ2-1): DVKVTQSSRYLVKRTGEKVFLECVQDMDHENMFWYRQDPGLGLRLIYFSYDVKMKEKGDIPEGYSVSREKKERFSLILESASTNQTSMYLCASSPRQGANEQFFGPGTRLTVL.